This T cell receptor (beta chain) was retrieved from a study of OX40 agonist ivuxolimab in advanced cancers. Whole-study results and caveats: Researchers did not determine the expanded peripheral T cells' antigen specificity.

Drawing of blood for sampling happened at baseline, at cycle 4 day 1, and at cycle 7 day 1. Germline CDR1 reads WSHSY; CDR2 reads SAAADI. J lost 6 bases, V lost 5 bases, and 6 bases had no gene match. CDR3 length: 15 amino acids. The method was immunoSEQ multiplex PCR; TCRdb's version includes in-frame clones alone and lacks a portion of them. The data show fewer than 95,000 clones, with approximately 85% seen just once and approximately 0.61% held by the top ten. This clone was seen a single time. Antigen unknown. The chain is built from TRBV10-2 and TRBJ2-2, with 10 nucleotides matching TRBD1. The input for sequencing was CD4+ or CD8+ T cells sorted from blood, taken in a trial of the OX40 agonist ivuxolimab. The source is an adult with an advanced solid tumor such as melanoma, head and neck, liver or kidney cancer. Here the CDR3 DNA reads TGCGCCAGCAGTAATCCGGGACAGGGGTCCGGGGAGCTGTTTTTT. This translates into CASSNPGQGSGELFF.